Following are 25 T cell receptor beta chains from one sample sequenced in a study of blood T cells in healthy people across ages (dated by TCRdb to the mid-2010s). To prepare the library, 5' RACE was applied. TCRdb records Illumina HiSeq 2500 as the sequencer. A second PCR of roughly 7 to 11 cycles was performed with a sample-barcoded 5' primer and a J-beta primer mix. The public sequencing data were trimmed at Q25 with fastp and processed into clonotypes with MiXCR by TCRdb, which kept only in-frame beta chains. When rows share a CDR3 protein, they turn into one entry using the most common DNA and genes. The sample table records almost 1 million distinct CDR3 sequences; roughly 51% of these occur just once. About 22% of the sample comes from the top ten. The sample was blood. The receptors here all came from a woman in her sixties or seventies in good health.

The chain links TRBV11-3 to TRBJ2-2; D call uncertain. V lost 5 bases to trimming and J lost 2 bases, with 15 bases between them. The CDR3 has 16 residues. The germline gives CDR1 SGHNT, CDR2 YENEEA. The CDR3 is CASSPVVGRNTGELFF. The CDR3 DNA sequence: TGTGCCAGCAGCCCCGTCGTGGGCCGAAACACCGGGGAGCTGTTTTTT.

On this clonotype: A junction boundary mismatches the germline segment, possibly from a read error. V usage is TRBV27 and J usage is TRBJ2-1; D possibly corresponds to TRBD2 (6 bases). Germline V lookup: CDR1 MNHEY, CDR2 SMNVEV (reference sequence). This CDR3 has 16 residues. The CDR3, as DNA: TGTGCCAGTGCAGTACGGGGGTACCCTTCCTACAATGGGCAGTTCTTC. It translates to CASAVRGYPSYNGQFF.

This chain connects TRBV28 to TRBJ2-5, with TRBD2 matching over 12 bases. J lost 11 bases, V lost 1 base, and 11 bases had no gene match. This CDR3 is built from 16 residues. Germline V lookup: CDR1 MDHEN, CDR2 SYDVKM. The CDR3 bases are TGTGCCAGCAGTTTATATACTAGCGGGAGGTCCAATGAGCAGTACTTC. Encoded protein: CASSLYTSGRSNEQYF. Full variable domain (remainder filled in from reference TRBV28 and TRBJ2-5): DVKVTQSSRYLVKRTGEKVFLECVQDMDHENMFWYRQDPGLGLRLIYFSYDVKMKEKGDIPEGYSVSREKKERFSLILESASTNQTSMYLCASSLYTSGRSNEQYFGPGTRLLVL.

This clonotype has a count of ten or more. The genes are TRBV9 and TRBJ2-7, with D hard to call. V gave up 1 base and J gave up 2 bases, with 13 bases separating them. This CDR3 is 15 amino acids long. Germline V gives CDR1 SGDLS, CDR2 YYNGEE. This chain's CDR3 is CASSVSAAEAYEQYF. The DNA of the CDR3 is TGTGCCAGCAGCGTATCTGCCGCCGAAGCCTACGAGCAGTACTTC.

This clonotype has more than one count but fewer than ten. V gene TRBV7-8 combines with J gene TRBJ2-3; either TRBD1 or TRBD2 may fit D (6 bases each). Germline V lookup: CDR1 SGHVS, CDR2 FQNEAQ. The CDR3 covers 13 residues. The ends were cut back, 5 bases at V and 6 bases at J, with 12 bases in the middle. The CDR3, as DNA: TGTGCCAGCAGCGCCTCGGGGGCCGATACGCAGTATTTT. Protein sequence: CASSASGADTQYF.

This clonotype was recorded a few times. This chain's CDR3 is CASSLVGGTTEAFF. Here the CDR3 DNA reads TGTGCCAGCAGCTTAGTCGGGGGGACCACTGAAGCTTTCTTT. V is TRBV7-2 and J is TRBJ1-1, with D possibly matching TRBD1 (5 bases). CDR1 SGHTA and CDR2 FQGNSA come from the germline V gene. V was trimmed by 1 base and J by 4 bases, leaving 10 bases between them. The CDR3 totals 14 residues.

V and J are TRBV5-1 and TRBJ2-3; 7 positions agree with TRBD1. The V and J ends lost 4 bases and 2 bases, in that order; junction bases with no gene match: 4. In germline, CDR1 is SGHRS, CDR2 YFSETQ. This CDR3 is 14 amino acids long. CDR3 in DNA: TGCGCCAGCAGCCCGACAGGGCTCACAGATACGCAGTATTTT. It yields the protein CASSPTGLTDTQYF.

The J gene is TRBJ2-5, the V gene TRBV28; D possibly corresponds to TRBD2 (5 bases). The CDR3 contains 15 residues. Trimming cost V 4 bases and J 1 base, with 13 bases left between them. CDR1 MDHEN and CDR2 SYDVKM come from the germline V gene. CDR3 amino acids: CASSSPRRVQETQYF. The CDR3 nucleotides are TGTGCCAGCAGTTCACCCCGGCGGGTCCAAGAGACCCAGTACTTC.

The chain carries TRBV20-1 and TRBJ2-5, with D maybe TRBD2 (6 bases). Trimming stripped 4 bases from V and 7 bases from J, with 13 bases between. Germline CDR1 reads DFQATT; CDR2 reads SNEGSKA (reference sequence). This CDR3 is 12 amino acids long. CDR3 nucleotides: TGCAGTGCTACCGGGAGTTCGGGGACCCAGTACTTC. It is translated as CSATGSSGTQYF.

This clonotype was found a few times. The chain recombines TRBV7-2 with TRBJ2-5, with 9 bases that match TRBD1. The CDR3 runs to 17 residues. Trimming took 2 bases from V and 2 from J; bases not matched to a gene: 9. CDR1 is SGHTA, CDR2 FQGNSA, per germline. CDR3 nucleotide sequence: TGTGCCAGCAGCTTAAGCGGGGACAGGGCCGCACAAGAGACCCAGTACTTC. Encoded protein: CASSLSGDRAAQETQYF.

CDR3 DNA: TGTGCTAGTGGTGTCAATGGGTTGGGAGAGACCCAGTACTTC. Its protein is CASGVNGLGETQYF. V and J are TRBV12-5 and TRBJ2-7; D is unresolved. The J call is in doubt because the DNA end fits TRBJ2-5 better. CDR1 LGHNT and CDR2 FRNRAP come from the germline V gene. This CDR3 is built from 14 residues.

In DNA form, the CDR3 reads TGTGCCAGCAGTCCCCGGGGAGTGGGGGAGTTCTACGCCAAAAACATTCAGTACTTC. This translates into CASSPRGVGEFYAKNIQYF. This rearrangement joins TRBV12-3 or TRBV12-4 to TRBJ2-4; either TRBD1 or TRBD2 may fit D (5 bases each). Trimming took 5 bases from V and 1 from J, leaving 24 bases between them. This CDR3 has 19 residues.

In its sample, this clonotype was seen a few times. The chain joins TRBV6-2 or TRBV6-3 to TRBJ2-5; TRBD2 might be the D (6 bases). The CDR3 consists of 18 residues. V was pared by 0 bases and J by 2 bases, with 19 bases between. Germline lookup yields CDR1 MNHEY and CDR2 SVGEGT. The CDR3, as DNA: TGTGCCAGCAGTTACTCGATACAGCCGGGACTCTCTCAAGAGACCCAGTACTTC. This gives the protein CASSYSIQPGLSQETQYF.

The chain is built from TRBV4-1 and TRBJ1-2, with D uncertain. Per the germline V gene, CDR1 is MGHRA and CDR2 is YSYEKL. Trimming removed 1 base from V and 2 bases from J, with 11 bases in between. CDR3 size: 15 residues. CDR3 DNA: TGCGCCAGCAGCCAAGTTGGCGGGCAGAACTATGGCTACACCTTC. As protein: CASSQVGGQNYGYTF.

This clonotype appeared a few times. The rearrangement joins TRBV29-1 to TRBJ1-4; D call uncertain. This CDR3 is built from 12 residues. CDR1 and CDR2 (germline): SQVTM, ANQGSEA. With 4 bases removed from V and 1 base from J, the gap between germline ends came to 4 bases. The CDR3 loop is CSVGQTNEKLFF. CDR3 DNA sequence: TGCAGCGTTGGGCAAACTAATGAAAAACTGTTTTTT. Full variable domain (outside the CDR3, taken from reference TRBV29-1 and TRBJ1-4): SAVISQKPSRDICQRGTSLTIQCQVDSQVTMMFWYRQQPGQSLTLIATANQGSEATYESGFVIDKFPISRPNLTFSTLTVSNMSPEDSSIYLCSVGQTNEKLFFGSGTQLSVL.

This clonotype was counted a few times. The gene calls are TRBV15 and TRBJ2-7; 7 bases match TRBD2. Trimming cost V 4 bases and J 4 bases; bases outside gene matches: 4. The CDR3 runs to 13 residues. The germline V gene has CDR1 LNHNV and CDR2 YYDKDF (reference sequence). DNA for the CDR3: TGTGCCACCAGCATAAGGGGAGGGTACGAGCAGTACTTC. It specifies CATSIRGGYEQYF.

The chain has TRBV6-6 and TRBJ1-1; D is unresolved. V was clipped by 6 bases and J by 2 bases, with 13 bases between them. Looked up from germline, CDR1 is MNHNY and CDR2 is SVGAGI (reference sequence). The length of the CDR3 is 14 residues. CDR3 residues: CASSQTPTNTEAFF. The CDR3 DNA sequence: TGTGCCAGCAGCCAGACCCCTACCAACACTGAAGCTTTCTTT.

This chain uses TRBV28 with TRBJ2-1, with D unresolved. The CDR3 totals 15 residues. CDR1 is MDHEN and CDR2 is SYDVKM in the germline V gene. Between the trimmed V and J ends, which lost 5 bases and 0 bases, there was a span of 11 bases. The CDR3 here is CASSPDHLSYNEQFF. Written as DNA, the CDR3 is TGTGCCAGCAGTCCCGACCATCTCTCCTACAATGAGCAGTTCTTC.

The rearrangement uses TRBV20-1 and TRBJ2-7, with D uncertain. Germline CDR1 and CDR2: DFQATT and SNEGSKA (reference sequence). The CDR3 spans 14 residues. The V end lost 4 bases, the J end lost 2 bases, and 15 bases lay between the germline ends. The CDR3 nucleotides are TGCAGTGCTACCCTGCAGTCAGTTACCTACGAGCAGTACTTC. It codes for CSATLQSVTYEQYF.

The J gene is TRBJ2-1, the V gene TRBV29-1, with 15 bases fitting TRBD2. Per germline, CDR1 SQVTM and CDR2 ANQGSEA. The CDR3 sequence is 13 residues long. Trimming cost V 8 bases and J 9 bases; bases outside gene matches: 5. This chain's CDR3 is CSRPGLAGGEQFF. CDR3 sequence (DNA): TGCAGCCGACCGGGACTAGCGGGAGGTGAGCAGTTCTTC.

V gene TRBV7-3 combines with J gene TRBJ2-6; D perhaps matches TRBD2 (6 bases). This CDR3 is built from 19 residues. Trimming left V 4 bases short and J 2 bases short, with 21 bases between. CDR1 is SGHTA, CDR2 FQGTGA, per germline. The CDR3 DNA follows: TGTGCCAGCAGCTCCAAACCAAAATCAATAGCGGCTGGGGCCAACGTCCTGACTTTC. Translating gives CASSSKPKSIAAGANVLTF.

This chain joins TRBV28 and TRBJ2-7; 7 bases match TRBD2. Trimming removed 6 bases from V and 6 bases from J; junction bases left unmatched: 5. Germline V gives CDR1 MDHEN, CDR2 SYDVKM. CDR3 length equals 12 residues. For the CDR3, the DNA is TGTGCCAGCAGGGGGAGGGAGCGCGAGCAGTACTTC. Its translation: CASRGREREQYF.

J is TRBJ1-4 and V is TRBV29-1; 8 bases line up with TRBD1. The CDR3 contains 13 residues. Unmatched junction bases numbered 8, after V lost 6 bases and J lost 8 bases. CDR1 is SQVTM, CDR2 ANQGSEA, per germline. This chain's CDR3 is CSVSTGGSEKLFF. Written as DNA, the CDR3 is TGCAGCGTCTCCACAGGGGGATCGGAAAAACTGTTTTTT.

This clonotype was seen just once. The chain links TRBV20-1 to TRBJ2-1, with D possibly matching TRBD2 (6 bases). The CDR3 sequence is 15 residues long. CDR1 is DFQATT and CDR2 is SNEGSKA in the germline V gene (reference sequence). V shed 5 bases and J shed 9 bases, with 23 bases lying between them. The CDR3 protein is CSALWVAVVRGEQFF. CDR3 DNA: TGCAGTGCTCTCTGGGTAGCGGTCGTAAGGGGTGAGCAGTTCTTC.

Remarks on this clonotype: Germline is not matched at one junction end, which may reflect a read error. The chain employs TRBV29-1 and TRBJ2-2, with D perhaps matching TRBD1 (5 bases). Germline V gene sequence: CDR1 SQVTM, CDR2 ANQGSEA. The length of the CDR3 is 13 residues. CDR3 sequence reads: CSSIRENIGELFF. CDR3 nucleotide sequence: TGCAGCTCTATCAGGGAAAACATCGGGGAGCTGTTTTTT.